Following are 30 T cell receptor beta chains from one sample sequenced in a study of blood T cell repertoires in COVID-19. Repertoires were generated with immunoSEQ multiplex PCR, while TCRdb's copy carries only in-frame clones and drops some. This table holds around 190,000 clones, approximately 84% found once. Material: PBMCs or T cells enriched from blood (not recorded which). The receptors here all came from a woman aged 30 to 39 who had recovered from COVID-19.

The V call is TRBV28, the J call TRBJ2-1, with 12 bases that match TRBD1. CDR1 is MDHEN, CDR2 SYDVKM, per germline. This CDR3 region has 15 residues. The ends lost 1 base at V and 9 bases at J; junction bases unmatched: 4. CDR3 sequence reads: CASSLFGTGGAEQFF. For the CDR3, the DNA is TGTGCCAGCAGTTTATTTGGGACAGGGGGCGCTGAGCAGTTCTTC.

V and J are TRBV5-4 and TRBJ2-5; 8 bases agree with TRBD2. With 6 bases clipped from V and 2 bases from J, the junction kept 12 bases outside the gene matches. In germline, CDR1 is SGHNT, CDR2 YYREEE (reference sequence). CDR3 size: 16 residues. CDR3 residues: CASTLRVRGEQETQYF. CDR3 nucleotides: TGTGCCAGCACCCTCAGGGTGCGGGGGGAACAAGAGACCCAGTACTTC.

The V gene is TRBV30, the J gene TRBJ1-2; a possible D gene is TRBD1 (5 bases). Germline CDR1 reads GTSNPN; CDR2 reads SVGIG (reference sequence). The CDR3 contains 14 residues. Trimming removed 5 bases at V and 1 base at J, with 14 bases between. The CDR3 DNA reads TGTGCCTGGCGAGACCGGGGGGGTAACTATGGCTACACCTTC. This gives the protein CAWRDRGGNYGYTF.

The V call is TRBV28, the J call TRBJ2-5; 12 nucleotides match TRBD1. The CDR3 is 16 amino acids. Trimming cost V 2 bases and J 4 bases; bases outside gene matches: 5. Germline V CDR1 and CDR2: MDHEN, SYDVKM. CDR3 sequence (DNA): TGTGCCAGCAGTTTAGCCGGGACAGGGGGCGTAGAGACCCAGTACTTC. Encoded protein: CASSLAGTGGVETQYF.

The rearrangement joins TRBV6-5 to TRBJ2-7, with a tentative D call TRBD1 (5 bases). Germline CDR1 is MNHEY and CDR2 is SVGAGI. The CDR3 covers 12 residues. V lost 10 bases to trimming and J lost 0 bases, with 10 bases between them. CDR3 sequence: CATQGPSYEQYF. The DNA of the CDR3 is TGTGCCACCCAGGGTCCCTCCTACGAGCAGTACTTC.

J is TRBJ1-6 and V is TRBV5-1; the D is unclear. This CDR3 region has 15 residues. Germline V gives CDR1 SGHRS, CDR2 YFSETQ. V dropped 0 bases and J dropped 7 bases, with 11 bases sitting between them. The CDR3 here is CASSLGEVANSPLHF. The CDR3 DNA is TGCGCCAGCAGCTTGGGGGAGGTTGCGAATTCACCCCTCCACTTT. Combining the CDR3 with reference TRBV5-1 and TRBJ1-6 gives the whole variable domain KAGVTQTPRYLIKTRGQQVTLSCSPISGHRSVSWYQQTPGQGLQFLFEYFSETQRNKGNFPGRFSGRQFSNSRSEMNVSTLELGDSALYLCASSLGEVANSPLHFGNGTRLTVT.

In DNA form, the CDR3 reads TGTGCCAGCAGTGTGGCGACAGGGAACACTGAAGCTTTCTTT. This translates into CASSVATGNTEAFF. This rearrangement joins TRBV2 to TRBJ1-1, with D possibly TRBD1 on 6 matching bases. Trimming shortened V by 4 bases and J by 1 base, and 10 bases separated the two germline ends. The CDR3 loop spans 14 amino acids. CDR1 and CDR2 (germline): SNHLY, FYNNEI.

The V and J genes are TRBV6-5 and TRBJ2-7, with a tentative D call TRBD2 (5 bases). The germline CDR1 and CDR2 sequences are MNHEY and SVGAGI. V was pared by 6 bases and J by 0 bases, with 12 bases between. The CDR3 contains 14 residues. The CDR3 loop is CASRRGLDSYEQYF. Here the CDR3 DNA reads TGTGCCAGCAGACGCGGACTGGACTCCTACGAGCAGTACTTC.

This chain connects TRBV2 to TRBJ2-5, with TRBD2 identical over 14 bases. The J segment lost 2 bases and the V segment lost 8 bases, leaving 4 bases of the junction unmatched. The germline CDR1 and CDR2 sequences are SNHLY and FYNNEI. CDR3 size: 15 residues. CDR3 nucleotides: TGTGCCAGCCTTCGACTAGCGGGGGGGCAAGAGACCCAGTACTTC. Translation: CASLRLAGGQETQYF.

The V gene is TRBV9, the J gene TRBJ2-7; 9 positions match TRBD2. Trimming at V came to 2 bases and at J to 2 bases, leaving 5 bases not matched to a gene. In germline, CDR1 is SGDLS, CDR2 YYNGEE. The CDR3 runs 15 residues. DNA of the CDR3: TGTGCCAGCAGCGTGTTAGCGGGAGCCACCTACGAGCAGTACTTC. Its protein is CASSVLAGATYEQYF.

This sequence joins TRBV11-2 and TRBJ2-3; 7 bases match TRBD1. Trimming took 5 bases from V and 14 from J; bases not matched to a gene: 13. The V gene's germline CDR1 is SGHAT and CDR2 FQNNGV. The CDR3 loop spans 13 amino acids. This chain's CDR3 is CASSIAARDRGYF. Here the CDR3 DNA reads TGTGCCAGCAGCATAGCCGCCAGGGACAGAGGGTATTTT.

The chain is built from TRBV24-1 and TRBJ2-5; 8 bases agree with TRBD1. The CDR3 contains 15 residues. V shed 3 bases, J shed 2 bases, and the junction held 4 bases outside the gene matches. The V gene's germline CDR1 is KGHDR and CDR2 SFDVKD. CDR3 nucleotide sequence: TGTGCCACCAGTGATACGCGACAGGGGCAAGAGACCCAGTACTTC. It specifies CATSDTRQGQETQYF.

The chain carries TRBV2 and TRBJ2-3; 11 bases align to TRBD2. V trimming: 7 bases; J trimming: 4 bases; junction bases outside the gene matches: 10. The CDR3 is 16 amino acids. Germline V lookup: CDR1 SNHLY, CDR2 FYNNEI. In DNA form, the CDR3 reads TGTGCCAGCAATCAGAAGGTACTAGCGGGGGCAGATACGCAGTATTTT. The encoded protein is CASNQKVLAGADTQYF.

V and J are TRBV5-1 and TRBJ2-7, with D maybe TRBD2 (6 bases). Looked up from germline, CDR1 is SGHRS and CDR2 is YFSETQ. The CDR3 has 13 residues. Between the trimmed V and J ends, which lost 2 bases and 7 bases, there was a span of 13 bases. This CDR3 reads CASSLLLAFEQYF. The CDR3 DNA reads as TGCGCCAGCAGCTTACTACTAGCCTTTGAGCAGTACTTC.

This clone showed up just a few times. The gene calls are TRBV7-9 and TRBJ2-2; possibly TRBD1 for D (6 bases). This CDR3 spans 14 amino acids. Germline V gene lookup returns CDR1 SEHNR and CDR2 FQNEAQ (reference sequence). Between the trimmed V and J ends, which lost 1 base and 6 bases, there was a span of 9 bases. The CDR3 DNA is TGTGCCAGCAGCTTAGACAGGGTAGCCGGGGAGCTGTTTTTT. This codes for CASSLDRVAGELFF.

In this sample, this clone turned up once. The V and J genes are TRBV9 and TRBJ1-2; TRBD1 aligns across 7 bases. This CDR3 comprises 15 residues. Germline-derived CDR1 and CDR2 are SGDLS and YYNGEE. The ends lost 2 bases at V and 4 bases at J; junction bases unmatched: 8. The CDR3 region is CASSVERGRAYGYTF. The CDR3 nucleotides are TGTGCCAGCAGCGTGGAAAGGGGGCGTGCCTATGGCTACACCTTC.

This clone appeared once. The chain uses TRBV11-3 and TRBJ2-3; TRBD2 matches at 11 bases. Losses at the gene ends were 1 base for V and 7 bases for J; bases not matched to a gene: 4. The CDR3 totals 15 residues. CDR1 and CDR2 from the germline V gene are SGHNT and YENEEA. The CDR3 nucleotides are TGTGCCAGCAGCTTAGGAGGACTAGCGGGTAATACGCAGTATTTT. Residues: CASSLGGLAGNTQYF.

The rearrangement links TRBV6-5 to TRBJ2-3, with a tentative D call TRBD2 (5 bases). CDR1 MNHEY and CDR2 SVGAGI come from the germline V gene. The V end lost 6 bases, the J end lost 1 base, and 11 bases lay between the germline ends. CDR3 length: 14 residues. Here the CDR3 reads CASRLGRGTDTQYF. The CDR3 bases are TGTGCCAGCAGACTAGGACGTGGCACAGATACGCAGTATTTT.

V usage is TRBV3-1 (or the pseudogene TRBV3-2) and J usage is TRBJ2-5; TRBD1 might be the D (6 bases). CDR1 LGHDT and CDR2 YNNKEL come from the germline V gene (reference sequence). V lost 3 bases and J 2 bases, leaving 13 bases between the germline ends. This CDR3 is 15 amino acids long. The CDR3 spells CASSHSTGLQETQYF. The CDR3, as DNA: TGTGCCAGCAGCCACTCGACAGGTCTTCAAGAGACCCAGTACTTC.

The chain links TRBV7-2 to TRBJ2-7, with a possible D match to TRBD1 (7 bases). V shed 5 bases and J shed 2 bases, with 22 bases lying between them. There are 17 residues in the CDR3. Germline-derived CDR1 and CDR2 are SGHTA and FQGNSA. The CDR3 DNA follows: TGTGCCAGCAGCCCCCGGGCAGGGGGGAACTTGGCCTACGAGCAGTACTTC. It translates to CASSPRAGGNLAYEQYF.

This clone occurred once. The chain carries TRBV27 and TRBJ1-1, with D possibly matching TRBD1 (5 bases). The CDR3 is 15 amino acids. Germline CDR1 and CDR2: MNHEY and SMNVEV (reference sequence). Trimming shortened V by 3 bases and J by 3 bases, and 14 bases separated the two germline ends. CDR3 sequence reads: CASSLLTRGDTEAFF. The CDR3 DNA reads TGTGCCAGCAGTTTGCTAACACGGGGGGACACTGAAGCTTTCTTT.

This rearrangement joins TRBV7-9 to TRBJ1-2; 7 positions agree with TRBD1. Germline trimming cut 4 bases from V and 2 bases from J; bases unmatched to any gene: 7. CDR3 length: 15 amino acids. The germline gives CDR1 SEHNR, CDR2 FQNEAQ (reference sequence). The CDR3, as DNA: TGTGCCAGCAGCTCCCGGGACAGTTACAACTATGGCTACACCTTC. Translation: CASSSRDSYNYGYTF.

The chain couples TRBV11-2 to TRBJ2-1, with TRBD2 as a possible D gene (6 bases). Trimming removed 5 bases at V and 5 bases at J, with 19 bases between. This CDR3 is built from 16 residues. Germline assignment: CDR1 SGHAT and CDR2 FQNNGV. The CDR3 spells CASSPGLQLRNNEQFF. In nucleotides, the CDR3 is TGTGCCAGCAGCCCGGGACTCCAATTACGGAACAATGAGCAGTTCTTC.

The chain is built from TRBV3-1 (or the pseudogene TRBV3-2) and TRBJ1-5; D might be TRBD1 (5 bases). Germline loops: CDR1 LGHDT, CDR2 YNNKEL (reference sequence). This CDR3 has 16 residues. V was clipped by 1 base and J by 1 base, with 11 bases between them. CDR3 DNA sequence: TGTGCCAGCAGCCAAGGGGTGGGGGGAAGCAATCAGCCCCAGCATTTT. Its protein product is CASSQGVGGSNQPQHF.

This chain links TRBV3-1 (or the pseudogene TRBV3-2) with TRBJ1-1, with D uncertain. V was shortened by 1 base and J by 1 base, with 7 bases between the two germline ends. CDR1 is LGHDT and CDR2 is YNNKEL in the germline V gene (reference sequence). This CDR3 has 14 amino acids. The CDR3 DNA reads as TGTGCCAGCAGCCAAGGCAGGCAGAACACTGAAGCTTTCTTT. Its protein is CASSQGRQNTEAFF.

This rearrangement joins TRBV6-5 to TRBJ1-2, with a tentative D call TRBD1 (6 bases). The CDR3 spans 14 residues. Between the trimmed V and J ends, which lost 2 bases and 1 base, there was a span of 8 bases. Per germline, CDR1 MNHEY and CDR2 SVGAGI. The CDR3 reads CASSYAGDNYGYTF. Written as DNA, the CDR3 is TGTGCCAGCAGTTACGCAGGGGATAACTATGGCTACACCTTC.

The gene calls are TRBV29-1 and TRBJ1-5, with D perhaps TRBD1 (5 bases). The V gene lost 7 bases and the J gene lost 2 bases, with 15 bases spanning the gap. Per germline, CDR1 SQVTM and CDR2 ANQGSEA. CDR3 length: 14 residues. In DNA, the CDR3 is TGCAGCGCCTTGAATGGGGGGGGCAATCAGCCCCAGCATTTT. Translation gives CSALNGGGNQPQHF.

The chain uses TRBV7-8 and TRBJ1-5; D is undetermined. The V gene lost 3 bases and the J gene lost 4 bases, with 13 bases spanning the gap. Germline V gene sequence: CDR1 SGHVS, CDR2 FQNEAQ. The CDR3 runs 15 residues. The DNA of the CDR3 is TGTGCCAGCAGCTTTCGCGGGTCGGGGAATCAGCCCCAGCATTTT. Its protein product is CASSFRGSGNQPQHF.

The chain carries TRBV19 and TRBJ2-3; 13 nucleotides align to TRBD2. The trim removed 6 bases at V and 6 bases at J, leaving 9 bases unmatched. The CDR3 spans 16 residues. CDR1 and CDR2 from the germline V gene are LNHDA and SQIVND (reference sequence). The CDR3, as DNA: TGTGCCAGTAGCCTCCCCACTAGCGGGAGGGTTGATACGCAGTATTTT. Its protein product is CASSLPTSGRVDTQYF.

In its sample, this clone was seen a few times. The chain combines TRBV28 with TRBJ2-5; 11 nucleotides align to TRBD2. The V gene's germline CDR1 is MDHEN and CDR2 SYDVKM. This CDR3 has 18 residues. Trimming took 5 bases from V and 7 from J; bases not matched to a gene: 18. Here the CDR3 DNA reads TGTGCCAGCAGTGGCCGGGGTTTAGCGGGAGGGCAGGATCGGACCCAGTACTTC. Protein: CASSGRGLAGGQDRTQYF.